This TCR beta chain comes out of a study of CD8 T cells in ankylosing spondylitis. The study's findings and limits: Clones linked to the disease showed a CD8+ phenotype. They occurred at relatively low frequencies in peripheral blood. What appeared characteristic of ankylosing spondylitis blood was a TCR beta motif of eight highly homologous variants. Disease-linked clones reportedly concentrated significantly in matched ankylosing spondylitis synovial fluid.

Construction of TCR beta libraries was performed using quantitative 5'-RACE with molecular barcodes. TCRdb re-derived calls from the 5' RACE reads in MiXCR, one entry per CDR3 protein. The data hold around 140,000 distinct CDR3 sequences, with approximately 10% observed a single time. Notes on this clonotype: Its antigen is not identified.

Input material: blood, either unsorted or a sorted T cell fraction (not recorded which). This receptor was obtained from a female donor with ankylosing spondylitis or in good health (not recorded which).

In DNA, the CDR3 is TGTGCCACGACCCACAGGGGGGGAGAAAACATTCAGTACTTC. As protein: CATTHRGGENIQYF. This sequence joins TRBV19 and TRBJ2-4; TRBD1 might be the D (8 bases). The CDR3 spans 14 residues. V was trimmed by 10 bases and J by 5 bases, leaving 18 bases between them. Germline-derived CDR1 and CDR2 are LNHDA and SQIVND (reference sequence). Together with reference TRBV19 and TRBJ2-4, the CDR3 gives the full variable domain: DGGITQSPKYLFRKEGQNVTLSCEQNLNHDAMYWYRQDPGQGLRLIYYSQIVNDFQKGDIAEGYSVSREKKESFPLTVTSAQKNPTAFYLCATTHRGGENIQYFGAGTRLSVL.